This entry lists 8 T cell receptor beta chains sequenced from one sample in a study of blood T cell repertoires in COVID-19. Here immunoSEQ multiplex PCR was the method, and the copy in TCRdb shows in-frame clones only, minus some. Of over 150,000 clones listed, 83% were seen once; the top ten hold roughly 1.9%. Specimen: peripheral blood. These receptors were collected from a woman of 80 years or more with acute or convalescent COVID-19.

The chain uses TRBV2 and TRBJ1-3, with D tentatively TRBD1 (6 bases). Per the germline V gene, CDR1 is SNHLY and CDR2 is FYNNEI. CDR3 size: 14 residues. With 7 bases removed from V and 0 bases from J, the gap between germline ends came to 10 bases. DNA of the CDR3: TGTGCCAGCACCGGGACAACCTCTGGAAACACCATATATTTT. It yields the protein CASTGTTSGNTIYF. The full variable domain, its missing parts supplied by reference TRBV2 and TRBJ1-3, is EPEVTQTPSHQVTQMGQEVILRCVPISNHLYFYWYRQILGQKVEFLVSFYNNEISEKSEIFDDQFSVERPDGSNFTLKIRSTKLEDSAMYFCASTGTTSGNTIYFGEGSWLTVV.

The rearrangement uses TRBV11-2 and TRBJ2-5, with TRBD1 matching over 7 bases. This CDR3 contains 12 residues. V trimming: 5 bases; J trimming: 5 bases; junction bases outside the gene matches: 2. Germline V lookup: CDR1 SGHAT, CDR2 FQNNGV. This chain's CDR3 is CASSEQGETQYF. The DNA for the CDR3 is TGTGCCAGCAGCGAACAGGGGGAGACCCAGTACTTC.

Only one count was recorded for this clone. The chain uses TRBV24-1 and TRBJ2-1, with TRBD2 matching over 8 bases. V trimming: 4 bases; J trimming: 10 bases; junction bases outside the gene matches: 11. This CDR3 contains 15 residues. Germline lookup yields CDR1 KGHDR and CDR2 SFDVKD. DNA for the CDR3: TGTGCCACCAGTGACCCTGCCGGGACTAGTTTCGAGCAGTTCTTC. Protein sequence: CATSDPAGTSFEQFF.

V usage is TRBV5-6 and J usage is TRBJ2-7, with a weak D call TRBD2 (6 bases). The V and J ends lost 4 bases and 1 base respectively, with 15 bases between them. From germline, CDR1 is SGHDT and CDR2 YYEEEE. The CDR3 length is 15 residues. The DNA of the CDR3 is TGTGCCAGCAGCCGGTGGAGGGAAGGGTCCTACGAGCAGTACTTC. This encodes CASSRWREGSYEQYF. Full variable domain (outside the CDR3, taken from reference TRBV5-6 and TRBJ2-7): DAGVTQSPTHLIKTRGQQVTLRCSPKSGHDTVSWYQQALGQGPQFIFQYYEEEERQRGNFPDRFSGHQFPNYSSELNVNALLLGDSALYLCASSRWREGSYEQYFGPGTRLTVT.

This chain joins TRBV5-1 and TRBJ2-1; 9 nucleotides line up with TRBD1. V lost 8 bases, J lost 5 bases, and 5 bases stayed unmatched. Germline loops: CDR1 SGHRS, CDR2 YFSETQ. CDR3 length equals 13 residues. Here the CDR3 reads CASRDRVNNEQFF. CDR3 DNA: TGCGCCAGTAGGGACAGGGTCAACAATGAGCAGTTCTTC.

This rearrangement joins TRBV29-1 to TRBJ1-2; D unclear. This CDR3 is built from 11 residues. CDR1 is SQVTM and CDR2 is ANQGSEA in the germline V gene. The V gene lost 1 base and the J gene lost 9 bases, with 9 bases spanning the gap. In DNA form, the CDR3 reads TGCAGCGTTGAAGGTACGGGTAGCTACACCTTC. Protein sequence: CSVEGTGSYTF.

The chain uses TRBV5-4 and TRBJ2-1; 7 positions match TRBD1. After removal of 3 bases from V and 11 bases from J, the junction contained 8 bases not matched to a gene. This CDR3 comprises 13 residues. Germline loops: CDR1 SGHNT, CDR2 YYREEE (reference sequence). CDR3 nucleotide sequence: TGTGCCAGCAGCTGGGACGGGGACAGTAAGCAGTTCTTC. Its protein product is CASSWDGDSKQFF.

The J gene is TRBJ2-7, the V gene TRBV6-5, with 7 bases identical to TRBD2. The CDR3 has 15 residues. Germline-derived CDR1 and CDR2 are MNHEY and SVGAGI. Losses at the gene ends were 0 bases for V and 5 bases for J; bases not matched to a gene: 7. CDR3: CASSYSTRSGDEQYF. For the CDR3, the DNA is TGTGCCAGCAGTTACTCAACCCGCAGCGGGGACGAGCAGTACTTC.